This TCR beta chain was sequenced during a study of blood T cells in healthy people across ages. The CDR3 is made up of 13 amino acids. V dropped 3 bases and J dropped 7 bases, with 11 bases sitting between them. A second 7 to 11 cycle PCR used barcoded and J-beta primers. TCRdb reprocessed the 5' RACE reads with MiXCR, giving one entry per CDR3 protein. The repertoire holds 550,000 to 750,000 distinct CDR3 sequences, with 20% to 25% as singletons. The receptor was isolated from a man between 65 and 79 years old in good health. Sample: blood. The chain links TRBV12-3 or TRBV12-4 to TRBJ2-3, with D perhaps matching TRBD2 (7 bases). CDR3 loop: CASSLGGAYTQYF. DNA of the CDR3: TGTGCCAGCAGTTTGGGGGGGGCGTATACGCAGTATTTT.